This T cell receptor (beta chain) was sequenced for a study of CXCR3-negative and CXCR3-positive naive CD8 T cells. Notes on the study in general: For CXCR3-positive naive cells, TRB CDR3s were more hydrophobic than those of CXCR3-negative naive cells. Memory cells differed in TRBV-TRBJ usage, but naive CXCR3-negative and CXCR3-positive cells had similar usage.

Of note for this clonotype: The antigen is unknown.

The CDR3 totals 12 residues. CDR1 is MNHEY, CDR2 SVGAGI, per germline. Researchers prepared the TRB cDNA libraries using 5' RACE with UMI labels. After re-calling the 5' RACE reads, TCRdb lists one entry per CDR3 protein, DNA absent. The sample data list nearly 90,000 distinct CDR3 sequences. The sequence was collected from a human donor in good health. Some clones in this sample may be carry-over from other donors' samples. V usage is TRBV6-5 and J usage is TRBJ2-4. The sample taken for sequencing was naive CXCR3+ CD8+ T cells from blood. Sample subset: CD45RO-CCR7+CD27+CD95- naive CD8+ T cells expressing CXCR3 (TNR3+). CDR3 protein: CASTDFRDIQYF.